This T cell receptor beta chain was sequenced for a study of shared clonotypes between healthy human individuals. Study-level results: Relative to their counterparts shared across all four donors, non-shared clonotypes exhibited diminished generation probabilities. Sequencing depth was expected to influence donor clonotype sharing.

Profiled with immunoSEQ multiplex PCR; TCRdb holds only in-frame clones, not every one. The sample shows around 1,100,000 clones, about 80% of them seen only once. In regard to this clone: The antigen remains unidentified.

The CDR3 is made up of 13 amino acids. The germline V gene has CDR1 SGHDT and CDR2 YYEEEE. V was pared by 1 base and J by 4 bases, with 8 bases between. This chain links TRBV5-6 with TRBJ1-2, with D perhaps TRBD1 (6 bases). The TCR comes from a man aged 18 to 29 in good health. Some clones in this sample may be carry-over from other donors' samples. The specimen sequenced was memory CD4+ T cells from PBMCs. Sample subset: CD45RA-negative fraction. The CDR3 reads CASSLRGGYGYTF. DNA for the CDR3: TGTGCCAGCAGCTTGAGGGGGGGCTATGGCTACACCTTC.